What follows are 8 T cell receptor beta chains derived from one specimen sequenced in a study of T-cell memory formation after mild COVID-19. TCRdb reprocessed the 5' RACE reads via MiXCR and lists one record per CDR3 protein. The sample holds about 270,000 distinct CDR3 sequences, about a sixth seen once. Sequencing was performed on PBMCs or a T cell subset sorted from them (not recorded which). These receptors were collected from a young man who had mild COVID-19 (a few samples of this study predate the infection). Cell type and time point are not known.

The chain carries TRBV7-6 and TRBJ2-1; maybe TRBD1 (5 bases). In germline, CDR1 is SGHVS, CDR2 FNYEAQ. This CDR3 comprises 15 residues. The germline V and J ends were trimmed by 5 bases and 4 bases, with 15 bases remaining between them. The CDR3 loop reads CASSQQVMAYNEQFF. CDR3 DNA: TGTGCCAGCAGCCAACAGGTTATGGCTTACAATGAGCAGTTCTTC.

This clonotype was picked up a small number of times. The V gene is TRBV7-9, the J gene TRBJ2-5; D remains ambiguous. Germline lookup yields CDR1 SEHNR and CDR2 FQNEAQ (reference sequence). V was cut by 5 bases and J by 2 bases, with 9 bases left in between. CDR3 length: 13 residues. The CDR3 protein is CASSPTDQETQYF. For the CDR3, the DNA is TGTGCCAGCAGCCCAACGGATCAAGAGACCCAGTACTTC.

V is TRBV11-2 and J is TRBJ2-7, with 7 bases lining up with TRBD1. The ends lost 0 bases at V and 3 bases at J; junction bases unmatched: 2. Germline CDR1 and CDR2: SGHAT and FQNNGV. The CDR3 loop spans 14 amino acids. CDR3 amino acids: CASSLDPGGYEQYF. CDR3 in DNA: TGTGCCAGCAGCTTAGATCCAGGGGGCTACGAGCAGTACTTC.

The chain joins TRBV7-2 to TRBJ2-1; 8 nucleotides line up with TRBD1. CDR1 is SGHTA, CDR2 FQGNSA, per germline. CDR3 size: 14 residues. After removal of 5 bases from V and 6 bases from J, the junction contained 6 bases not matched to a gene. CDR3 in DNA: TGTGCCAGCAGCCCTGGGACAGGCCTCAATGAGCAGTTCTTC. Translating gives CASSPGTGLNEQFF. Full variable domain (missing parts from reference TRBV7-2 and TRBJ2-1): GAGVSQSPSNKVTEKGKDVELRCDPISGHTALYWYRQSLGQGLEFLIYFQGNSAPDKSGLPSDRFSAERTGGSVSTLTIQRTQQEDSAVYLCASSPGTGLNEQFFGPGTRLTVL.

This clonotype was detected a few times. J is TRBJ1-5 and V is TRBV3-1, with D perhaps matching TRBD1 (5 bases). V was shortened by 2 bases and J by 0 bases, with 11 bases between the two germline ends. CDR1 and CDR2 (germline): LGHDT, YNNKEL (reference sequence). The CDR3 spans 16 residues. CDR3 in DNA: TGTGCCAGCAGCCAAACAGGCGGATATAGCAATCAGCCCCAGCATTTT. Amino acids: CASSQTGGYSNQPQHF.

This sequence joins TRBV19 and TRBJ2-1; 7 nucleotides agree with TRBD2. Germline trimming cut 5 bases from V and 9 bases from J; bases unmatched to any gene: 10. This CDR3 comprises 14 residues. Germline V gene data show CDR1 as LNHDA and CDR2 as SQIVND (reference sequence). CDR3 protein: CASSPGGGVGEQFF. The CDR3 DNA reads as TGTGCCAGTAGTCCGGGGGGAGGGGTTGGTGAGCAGTTCTTC.

This clonotype appeared a few times. The CDR3 DNA reads as TGCGCCAGCAGCCAAGATCCGGGGGTCGACCAAGAGACCCAGTACTTC. Translation gives CASSQDPGVDQETQYF. This rearrangement joins TRBV4-1 to TRBJ2-5, with a tentative D call TRBD2 (6 bases). V lost 0 bases and J lost 0, with 11 bases in between. The CDR3 is 16 residues long. In germline, CDR1 is MGHRA, CDR2 YSYEKL.

In this sample, this clonotype turned up a few times. The chain couples TRBV15 to TRBJ2-3; 9 bases line up with TRBD2. The CDR3 sequence is 16 residues long. J gave up 2 bases and V 3 bases, and 6 bases lay outside the gene matches. Germline V gene data show CDR1 as LNHNV and CDR2 as YYDKDF (reference sequence). CDR3 bases: TGTGCCACCAGCAGGCAGAGCGGGGGGTTCACAGATACGCAGTATTTT. It encodes CATSRQSGGFTDTQYF.